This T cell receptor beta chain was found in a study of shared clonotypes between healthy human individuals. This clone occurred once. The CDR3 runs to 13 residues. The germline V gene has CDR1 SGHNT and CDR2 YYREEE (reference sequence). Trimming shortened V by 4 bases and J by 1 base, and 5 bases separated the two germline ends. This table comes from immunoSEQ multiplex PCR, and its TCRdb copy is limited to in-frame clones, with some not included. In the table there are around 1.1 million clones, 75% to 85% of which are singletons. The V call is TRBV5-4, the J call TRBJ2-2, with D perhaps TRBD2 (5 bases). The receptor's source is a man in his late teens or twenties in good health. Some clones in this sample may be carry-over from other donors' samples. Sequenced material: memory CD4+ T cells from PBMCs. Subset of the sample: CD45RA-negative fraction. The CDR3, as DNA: TGTGCCAGCAGCCGGGAGAACACCGGGGAGCTGTTTTTT. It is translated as CASSRENTGELFF.